Below, one T cell receptor (beta chain) is given with its context. In germline, CDR1 is LGHNA, CDR2 YNFKEQ. The CDR3 runs to 14 residues. Trimming took 5 bases from V and 7 from J; bases not matched to a gene: 7. The data belong to a study of blood T cell repertoires in COVID-19. How the authors handled the data: Estimation of nucleated cell counts relied on the amplification of reference gene primers. The assay was immunoSEQ multiplex PCR, and TCRdb's table has in-frame clones only and misses some. That table is the source of V, J and clone size, and D and trimming were worked out from the DNA. The sample holds around 130,000 clones, more than 90% seen once.

The sequencing sample was made of peripheral blood. The source of this sequence is a man aged 45-60 years with active COVID-19. The chain links TRBV4-2 to TRBJ1-4, with TRBD1 matching over 7 bases. The chain's CDR3 is CASSSQGISEKLFF. CDR3 DNA sequence: TGTGCCAGCAGCTCACAGGGGATTAGTGAAAAACTGTTTTTT.